What follows is one TCR beta chain and its context. The antigen it binds to is not known. Per-nucleotide qualities are absent, and no much larger clonotype sits a single base away. For sequencing of the TCRbeta CDR3 region, genomic DNA was extracted from the sorted cells. The immunoSEQ Assay was used to sequence the TCRbeta CDR3 regions. Not all clones reach the TCRdb copy of this immuneACCESS table, which keeps in-frame sequences only. Checked studies attribute under half of the gap to unresolved V genes and leave the rest unexplained. This sample comprises about 61,000 clones, roughly 86% of them detected only once. About 1.2% of the sample is in the top ten clones. Patients with autoimmune disease history or receiving systemic immunosuppression were excluded from the trial. Peripheral blood for TCR sequencing was collected from all dose cohorts at baseline, on cycle 4 day 1, and on cycle 7 day 1. Samples came from an open-label, multicenter, first-in-human phase I dose-escalation trial of ivuxolimab. Adults with locally advanced or metastatic melanoma, renal cell, hepatocellular, or head and neck squamous cell carcinoma were enrolled in the trial. Before TCR sequencing, CD4+ T cells and CD8+ T cells from peripheral blood were sorted into separate populations.

Taken from the germline V gene (reference sequence), the CDR1 and CDR2 loops are GTSNPN and SVGIG. The CDR3 runs 12 amino acids, cysteine and phenylalanine included. The kept DNA is CDR3 alone, 36 bases in frame from the first base. Deletion took 8 bases off V and 2 bases off J, with a span of 10 bases between the germline ends. The data belong to a study of OX40 agonist ivuxolimab in advanced cancers. Study-level background: Ivuxolimab was a fully human IgG2 agonistic monoclonal antibody targeting the costimulatory receptor OX40 (CD134). Intravenous ivuxolimab was administered to patients every 2 weeks at six dose levels: 0.01, 0.1, 0.3, 1.5, 3 and 10 mg/kg. Of the approximately 53 patients in dose escalation, 19 had hepatocellular carcinoma, some 15 had melanoma, 9 had renal cell carcinoma and 9 had head and neck cancer. The dose-escalation cohort was approximately 83% male with a mean age of about 58 years, ranging from roughly 23 to 80. Prior anti-PD-1, anti-PD-L1 or anti-CTLA-4 therapy was permitted, and checkpoint inhibitors had been received by roughly 40% of dose-escalation patients. Three dose-escalation patients achieved partial responses, one with hepatocellular carcinoma and two with cutaneous melanoma. Peripheral TCRbeta sequencing was intended to test whether TCR sequence diversity was altered and clonal T-cell expansion was caused by ivuxolimab. The paper covers the monotherapy dose-escalation part of the phase I ivuxolimab trial, which included N ≈ 52 patients. What the work shows at the level of the full study, not this receptor alone: Low levels of normalized T-cell clonal expansion were also seen in some nonresponding patients. Partial responders in the 0.1-3.0 mg/kg groups had among the lowest normalized peripheral clonal expansion, especially among CD8+ T cells. At doses from 0.1 to 3.0 mg/kg, clonal expansion was seen in both CD4+ and CD8+ blood T cells between baseline and week 6. Antigen specificity was not determined for the clonally expanded peripheral T cells. On average, CD8+ T cells showed more expanded clones than CD4+ T cells after ivuxolimab.

This TCR was sampled from an adult with an advanced solid tumor such as melanoma, head and neck, liver or kidney cancer. The source was CD4+ or CD8+ T cells sorted from blood, collected in a trial of the OX40 agonist ivuxolimab. The receptor chain draws on TRBV30 and TRBJ1-5; 6 matching bases give a weak D call of TRBD1. The CDR3 in this case is CAGGYGNQPQHF. The nucleotide sequence reads as follows: TGTGCCGGGGGCTACGGCAATCAGCCCCAGCATTTT.